These 19 T cell receptor beta chains were all obtained from the same sample, sequenced in a study of cytomegalovirus exposure and HLA in healthy donors (dated by TCRdb to between 2016 and 2019). Library generation was performed with the immunoSEQ multiplex PCR assay. For the multiplex PCR, a mixture combining 60 forward primers for TCR Vbeta segments and 13 reverse primers for TCR Jbeta segments was used. TCRdb carries this immuneACCESS record with in-frame sequences only. Its versions omit some clonotypes, under half of them owing to an unresolved V gene in the studies checked, with the rest unexplained. Here the sample has fewer than 200,000 clones; around 80% occur a single time. The top ten clones comprise 0.77% of the sample. Sequencing was carried out using PBMCs. The receptors here all came from a young woman in good health and CMV-seronegative.

This sequence joins TRBV6-1 and TRBJ1-2; no clear D gene. The CDR3 sequence is 13 residues long. Deletions cut 2 bases from V and 5 bases from J, with 9 bases between. The germline gives CDR1 MNHNS, CDR2 SASEGT. CDR3 coding DNA: TGTGCCAGCAGTGAATGGCAGGAATATGGCTACACCTTC. It is translated as CASSEWQEYGYTF.

The chain joins TRBV7-9 to TRBJ1-4; 9 nucleotides align to TRBD1. This CDR3 is 19 amino acids long. V lost 1 base, J lost 0 bases, and 9 bases stayed unmatched. Germline lookup yields CDR1 SEHNR and CDR2 FQNEAQ (reference sequence). DNA for the CDR3: TGTGCCAGCAGCTTAGACCCCCGGGACAGGGTTTCAACTAATGAAAAACTGTTTTTT. Translated: CASSLDPRDRVSTNEKLFF.

In its sample, this clone was seen a few times. V and J are TRBV15 and TRBJ2-7; possibly TRBD2 for D (6 bases). Trimming stripped 3 bases from V and 7 bases from J, with 19 bases between. The CDR3 consists of 15 residues. Germline assignment: CDR1 LNHNV and CDR2 YYDKDF (reference sequence). The CDR3: CATSRAGTSVMEQYF. DNA of the CDR3: TGTGCCACCAGCAGGGCGGGGACCTCGGTAATGGAGCAGTACTTC.

Points on this clone: One junction end disagrees with the germline gene, perhaps due to a read error. This chain joins TRBV15 and TRBJ2-7; weak D call: TRBD1 (6 bases). From germline, CDR1 is LNHNV and CDR2 YYDKDF (reference sequence). CDR3 size: 15 residues. CDR3 in amino acids: CATSRDLGQTYERYF. As DNA, the CDR3 is TGTGCCACCAGCAGAGATCTCGGACAGACCTACGAGCGGTACTTC.

The J gene is TRBJ2-7, the V gene TRBV4-1; possible D gene TRBD1, 7 bases. CDR3 size: 17 residues. The germline V and J ends were trimmed by 8 bases and 6 bases, with 29 bases remaining between them. Germline V gene data show CDR1 as MGHRA and CDR2 as YSYEKL. The CDR3 sequence is CASATWGDSVIRGEQYF. In nucleotides, the CDR3 is TGCGCCAGCGCGACATGGGGGGACAGCGTGATTAGAGGCGAGCAGTACTTC.

There are a few counts of this clone. The CDR3 loop is CASSDGLIEQYF. CDR3 DNA: TGTGCCAGCAGTGATGGACTAATCGAGCAGTACTTC. The chain employs TRBV2 and TRBJ2-7; perhaps TRBD2 as D (6 bases). V dropped 3 bases and J dropped 6 bases, with 9 bases sitting between them. There are 12 residues in the CDR3. Germline lookup yields CDR1 SNHLY and CDR2 FYNNEI.

This chain connects TRBV11-3 to TRBJ2-7, with a weak D call TRBD1 (7 bases). There are 13 residues in the CDR3. Deletions cut 5 bases from V and 3 bases from J, with 11 bases between. Germline V lookup: CDR1 SGHNT, CDR2 YENEEA. Here the CDR3 DNA reads TGTGCCAGCAGCCCAGGGGGGAGCTACGAGCAGTACTTC. Translation gives CASSPGGSYEQYF.

This chain uses TRBV7-9 with TRBJ2-3; TRBD1 matches at 7 bases. The CDR3 sequence is 17 residues long. The ends lost 5 bases at V and 0 bases at J; junction bases unmatched: 11. The germline CDR1 and CDR2 sequences are SEHNR and FQNEAQ (reference sequence). CDR3 in amino acids: CASSGGRGQKSTDTQYF. CDR3 bases: TGTGCCAGCAGCGGGGGAAGGGGACAGAAGAGCACAGATACGCAGTATTTT.

J is TRBJ2-7 and V is TRBV5-1; 9 bases align to TRBD2. With V trimmed by 2 bases and J by 3 bases, 9 bases remained unmatched. The CDR3 spans 16 residues. Germline loops: CDR1 SGHRS, CDR2 YFSETQ. The DNA for the CDR3 is TGCGCCAGCAGCTTACAATTAGCGGGAGCTAGCTACGAGCAGTACTTC. This codes for CASSLQLAGASYEQYF.

V usage is TRBV28 and J usage is TRBJ2-5, with D tentatively TRBD2 (5 bases). Deletions cut 4 bases from V and 5 bases from J, with 23 bases between. The CDR3 runs to 17 residues. Per germline, CDR1 MDHEN and CDR2 SYDVKM. CDR3 DNA sequence: TGTGCCAGCAGTTCAGCCTATCCGGGAACATCGCATGAGACCCAGTACTTC. Its translation is CASSSAYPGTSHETQYF. Together with reference TRBV28 and TRBJ2-5, the CDR3 gives the full variable domain: DVKVTQSSRYLVKRTGEKVFLECVQDMDHENMFWYRQDPGLGLRLIYFSYDVKMKEKGDIPEGYSVSREKKERFSLILESASTNQTSMYLCASSSAYPGTSHETQYFGPGTRLLVL.

The rearrangement links TRBV28 to TRBJ2-7; 9 nucleotides match TRBD1. CDR1 and CDR2 from the germline V gene are MDHEN and SYDVKM. J lost 2 bases, V lost 2 bases, and 7 bases had no gene match. This CDR3 has 16 amino acids. The CDR3 bases are TGTGCCAGCAGTTTAGGGGGACAGGGAGGGGCCTACGAGCAGTACTTC. It codes for CASSLGGQGGAYEQYF.

The V and J genes are TRBV7-2 and TRBJ2-3; D is undetermined. Germline V lookup: CDR1 SGHTA, CDR2 FQGNSA. This CDR3 has 13 amino acids. V lost 0 bases to trimming and J lost 2 bases, with 3 bases between them. CDR3: CASSLAATDTQYF. In DNA form, the CDR3 reads TGTGCCAGCAGCTTAGCGGCCACAGATACGCAGTATTTT. Together with reference TRBV7-2 and TRBJ2-3, the CDR3 gives the full variable domain: GAGVSQSPSNKVTEKGKDVELRCDPISGHTALYWYRQSLGQGLEFLIYFQGNSAPDKSGLPSDRFSAERTGGSVSTLTIQRTQQEDSAVYLCASSLAATDTQYFGPGTRLTVL.

CDR3 in DNA: TGTGCCAGCAGCTCGGGGACTAGCGGAGCGCCCTCCTACAATGAGCAGTTCTTC. Encoded protein: CASSSGTSGAPSYNEQFF. The chain links TRBV5-4 to TRBJ2-1; 11 positions match TRBD2. The CDR3 is made up of 18 amino acids. Germline CDR1 SGHNT, CDR2 YYREEE (reference sequence). J lost 0 bases, V lost 3 bases, and 8 bases had no gene match.

This chain links TRBV28 with TRBJ2-7, with a weak D call TRBD2 (5 bases). From germline, CDR1 is MDHEN and CDR2 SYDVKM. The CDR3 runs 14 residues. V lost 3 bases and J 6 bases, leaving 15 bases between the germline ends. The CDR3 spells CASSFLGPRVEQYF. In DNA form, the CDR3 reads TGTGCCAGCAGTTTTTTAGGACCGAGGGTCGAGCAGTACTTC. Drawing the rest from reference TRBV28 and TRBJ2-7, the complete variable domain is DVKVTQSSRYLVKRTGEKVFLECVQDMDHENMFWYRQDPGLGLRLIYFSYDVKMKEKGDIPEGYSVSREKKERFSLILESASTNQTSMYLCASSFLGPRVEQYFGPGTRLTVT.

This chain links TRBV11-2 with TRBJ2-7, with a tentative D call TRBD2 (5 bases). CDR3 length: 13 residues. CDR1 and CDR2 (germline): SGHAT, FQNNGV. V was clipped by 7 bases and J by 0 bases, with 10 bases between them. CDR3 DNA: TGTGCCAGCAACCTAGCTGGCTCCTACGAGCAGTACTTC. Its protein product is CASNLAGSYEQYF.

The V gene is TRBV28, the J gene TRBJ2-2; 8 nucleotides line up with TRBD2. V lost 7 bases to trimming and J lost 2 bases; unmatched junction nucleotides: 9. This CDR3 spans 16 amino acids. Germline-derived CDR1 and CDR2 are MDHEN and SYDVKM. The CDR3 region has the DNA TGTGCCAGCAAGGGGTCGGCGGGAGGAAACACCGGGGAGCTGTTTTTT. It is translated as CASKGSAGGNTGELFF.

The gene calls are TRBV19 and TRBJ2-2; weak D call: TRBD2 (6 bases). V dropped 0 bases and J dropped 7 bases, with 15 bases sitting between them. The CDR3 spans 16 residues. Germline CDR1 reads LNHDA; CDR2 reads SQIVND (reference sequence). The chain's CDR3 is CASSIDRRPAGGELFF. The CDR3 DNA is TGTGCCAGTAGTATAGATCGAAGGCCAGCGGGCGGGGAGCTGTTTTTT.

The rearrangement uses TRBV7-2 and TRBJ2-7, with TRBD1 identical over 12 bases. V dropped 1 base and J dropped 7; count of bases not matched to a gene: 11. Germline V gene data show CDR1 as SGHTA and CDR2 as FQGNSA. The CDR3 runs 17 residues. CDR3 residues: CASSLGGGRDRGREQYF. The CDR3 bases are TGTGCCAGCAGCTTAGGGGGAGGGAGGGACAGGGGGCGAGAGCAGTACTTC.

CDR3 loop: CASRGHPGQPDNSPLHF. The CDR3 DNA follows: TGTGCCAGTCGAGGCCACCCGGGACAGCCTGATAATTCACCCCTCCACTTT. The genes are TRBV27 and TRBJ1-6; 7 nucleotides agree with TRBD1. The CDR3 runs 17 residues. Germline trimming cut 9 bases from V and 5 bases from J; bases unmatched to any gene: 16. Germline CDR1 reads MNHEY; CDR2 reads SMNVEV (reference sequence).